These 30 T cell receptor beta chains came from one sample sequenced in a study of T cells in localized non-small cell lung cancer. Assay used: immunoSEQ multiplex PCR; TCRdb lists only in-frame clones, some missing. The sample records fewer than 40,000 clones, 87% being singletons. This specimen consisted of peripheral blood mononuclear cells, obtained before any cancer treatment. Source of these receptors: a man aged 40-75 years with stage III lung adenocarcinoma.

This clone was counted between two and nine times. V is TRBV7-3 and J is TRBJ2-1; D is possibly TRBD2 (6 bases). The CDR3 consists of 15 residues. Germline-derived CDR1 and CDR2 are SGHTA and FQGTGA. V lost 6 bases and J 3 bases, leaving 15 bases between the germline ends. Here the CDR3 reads CASSPSRGNYNEQFF. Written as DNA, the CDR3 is TGTGCCAGCAGTCCCTCGCGGGGTAACTACAATGAGCAGTTCTTC.

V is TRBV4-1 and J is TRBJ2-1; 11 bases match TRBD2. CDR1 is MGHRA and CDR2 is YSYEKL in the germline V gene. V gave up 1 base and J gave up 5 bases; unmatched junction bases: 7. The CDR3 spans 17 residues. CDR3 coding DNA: TGCGCCAGCAGCCAAGGAGGGTTACTAGCGGGGGACAATGAGCAGTTCTTC. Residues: CASSQGGLLAGDNEQFF.

The CDR3 sequence: CASSASGGGETQYF. CDR3 DNA sequence: TGTGCCAGCAGCGCATCGGGGGGTGGGGAGACCCAGTACTTC. The chain couples TRBV11-3 to TRBJ2-5, with TRBD2 matching 7 bases. The CDR3 covers 14 residues. J was trimmed by 5 bases and V by 5 bases; bases with no gene match: 8. CDR1 is SGHNT and CDR2 is YENEEA in the germline V gene.

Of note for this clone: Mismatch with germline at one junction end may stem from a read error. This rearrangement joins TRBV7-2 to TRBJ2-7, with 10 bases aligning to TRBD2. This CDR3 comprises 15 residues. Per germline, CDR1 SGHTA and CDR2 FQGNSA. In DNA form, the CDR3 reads TGTGCCAGCACCTTAAAGCGGGGGGGCGCCTACGAGCAGTACTTC. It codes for CASTLKRGGAYEQYF.

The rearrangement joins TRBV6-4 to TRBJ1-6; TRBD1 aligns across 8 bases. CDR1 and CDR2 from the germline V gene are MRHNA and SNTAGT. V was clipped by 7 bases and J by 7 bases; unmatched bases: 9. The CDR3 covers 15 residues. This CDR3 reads CASTKEGQVNSPLHF. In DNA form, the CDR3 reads TGTGCCAGCACTAAGGAGGGACAGGTAAATTCACCCCTCCACTTT.

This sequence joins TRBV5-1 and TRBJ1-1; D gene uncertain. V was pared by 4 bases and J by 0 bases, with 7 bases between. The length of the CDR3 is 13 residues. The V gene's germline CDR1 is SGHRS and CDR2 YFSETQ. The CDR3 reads CASSPQLNTEAFF. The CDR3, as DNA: TGCGCCAGCAGCCCACAGCTGAACACTGAAGCTTTCTTT.

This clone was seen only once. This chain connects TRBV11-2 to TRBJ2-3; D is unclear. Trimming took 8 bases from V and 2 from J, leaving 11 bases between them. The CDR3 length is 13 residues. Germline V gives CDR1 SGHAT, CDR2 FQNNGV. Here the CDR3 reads CASRQSTTDTQYF. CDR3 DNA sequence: TGTGCCAGCCGTCAGTCAACCACAGATACGCAGTATTTT.

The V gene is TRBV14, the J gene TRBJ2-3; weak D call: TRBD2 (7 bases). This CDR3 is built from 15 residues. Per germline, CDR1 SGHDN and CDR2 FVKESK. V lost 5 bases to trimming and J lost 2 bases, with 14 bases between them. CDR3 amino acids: CASSYREGHTDTQYF. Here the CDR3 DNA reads TGTGCCAGCAGCTACAGGGAGGGACACACAGATACGCAGTATTTT.

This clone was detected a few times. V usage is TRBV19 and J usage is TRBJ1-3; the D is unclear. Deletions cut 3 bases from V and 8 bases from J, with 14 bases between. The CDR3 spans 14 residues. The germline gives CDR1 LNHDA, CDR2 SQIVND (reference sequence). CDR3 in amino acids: CASSMAVGLYTIYF. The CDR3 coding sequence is TGTGCCAGTAGTATGGCGGTTGGGCTATACACCATATATTTT.

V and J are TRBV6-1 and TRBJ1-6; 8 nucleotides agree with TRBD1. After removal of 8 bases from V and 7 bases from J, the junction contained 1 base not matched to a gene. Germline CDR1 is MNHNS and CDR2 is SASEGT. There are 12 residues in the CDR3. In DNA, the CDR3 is TGTGCCAGCGGACAGGGAAATTCACCCCTCCACTTT. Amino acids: CASGQGNSPLHF.

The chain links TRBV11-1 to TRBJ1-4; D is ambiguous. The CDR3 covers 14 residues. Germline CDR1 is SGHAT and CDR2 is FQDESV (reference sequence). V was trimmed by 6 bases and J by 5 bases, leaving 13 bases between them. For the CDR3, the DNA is TGTGCCAGCAGTCTCCGGCAGCAAAATGAAAAACTGTTTTTT. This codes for CASSLRQQNEKLFF.

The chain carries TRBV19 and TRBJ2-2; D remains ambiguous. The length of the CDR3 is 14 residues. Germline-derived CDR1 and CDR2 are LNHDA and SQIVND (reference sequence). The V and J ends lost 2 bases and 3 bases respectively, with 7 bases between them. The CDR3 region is CASSISHDTGELFF. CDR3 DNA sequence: TGTGCCAGTAGTATAAGTCACGACACCGGGGAGCTGTTTTTT.

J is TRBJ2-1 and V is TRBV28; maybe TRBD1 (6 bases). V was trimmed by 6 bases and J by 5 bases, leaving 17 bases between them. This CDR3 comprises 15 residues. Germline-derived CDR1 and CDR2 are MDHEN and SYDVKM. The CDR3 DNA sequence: TGTGCCAGCAGATCACAGGGAATGAGACACAATGAGCAGTTCTTC. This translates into CASRSQGMRHNEQFF.

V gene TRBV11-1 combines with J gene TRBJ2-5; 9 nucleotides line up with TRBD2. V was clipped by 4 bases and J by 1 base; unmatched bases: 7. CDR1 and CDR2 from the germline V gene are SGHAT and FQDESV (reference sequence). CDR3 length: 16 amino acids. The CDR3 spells CASSSKSSGGQETQYF. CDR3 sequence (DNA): TGTGCCAGCAGCTCCAAGAGTAGCGGGGGCCAAGAGACCCAGTACTTC.

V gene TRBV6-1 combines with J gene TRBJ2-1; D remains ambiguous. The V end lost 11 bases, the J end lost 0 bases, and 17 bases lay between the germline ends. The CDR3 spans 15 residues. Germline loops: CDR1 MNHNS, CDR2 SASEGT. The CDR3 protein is CAGQRTYLSYNEQFF. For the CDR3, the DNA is TGTGCCGGTCAGAGGACCTACCTCTCCTACAATGAGCAGTTCTTC.

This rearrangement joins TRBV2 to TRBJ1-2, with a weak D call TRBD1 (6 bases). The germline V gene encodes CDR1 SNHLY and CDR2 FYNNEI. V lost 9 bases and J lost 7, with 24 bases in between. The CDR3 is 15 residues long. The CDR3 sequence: CARTISLGQSGGYTF. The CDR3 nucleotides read TGTGCCAGAACTATCTCTCTCGGACAGTCGGGTGGCTACACCTTC.

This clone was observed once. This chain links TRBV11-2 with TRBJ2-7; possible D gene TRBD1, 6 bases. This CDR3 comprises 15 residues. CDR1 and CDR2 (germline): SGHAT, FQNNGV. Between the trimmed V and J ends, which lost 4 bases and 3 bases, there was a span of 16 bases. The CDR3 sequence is CASSYRGQFRYEQYF. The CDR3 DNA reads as TGTGCCAGCAGCTACCGAGGACAGTTTCGCTACGAGCAGTACTTC.

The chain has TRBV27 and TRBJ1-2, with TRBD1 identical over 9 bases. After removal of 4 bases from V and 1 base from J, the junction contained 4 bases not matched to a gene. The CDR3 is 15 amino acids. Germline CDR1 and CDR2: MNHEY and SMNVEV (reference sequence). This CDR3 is CASSSGQGLNYGYTF. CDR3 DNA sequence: TGTGCCAGCAGTTCAGGACAGGGGCTTAACTATGGCTACACCTTC.

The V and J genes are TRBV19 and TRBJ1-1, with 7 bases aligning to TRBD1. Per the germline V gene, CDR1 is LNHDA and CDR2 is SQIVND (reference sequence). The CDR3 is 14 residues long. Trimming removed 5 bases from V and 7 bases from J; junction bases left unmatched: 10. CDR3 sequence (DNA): TGTGCCAGTAGTCACGACAGGGATTTGGGTGAAGCTTTCTTT. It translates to CASSHDRDLGEAFF. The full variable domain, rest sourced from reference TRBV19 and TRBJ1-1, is DGGITQSPKYLFRKEGQNVTLSCEQNLNHDAMYWYRQDPGQGLRLIYYSQIVNDFQKGDIAEGYSVSREKKESFPLTVTSAQKNPTAFYLCASSHDRDLGEAFFGQGTRLTVV.

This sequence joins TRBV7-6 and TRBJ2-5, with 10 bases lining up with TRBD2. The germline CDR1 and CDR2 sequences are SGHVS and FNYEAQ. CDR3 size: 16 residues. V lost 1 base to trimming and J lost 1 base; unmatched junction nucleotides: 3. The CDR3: CASSLVLAGAQETQYF. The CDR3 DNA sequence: TGTGCCAGCAGCTTAGTCCTAGCGGGGGCCCAAGAGACCCAGTACTTC.

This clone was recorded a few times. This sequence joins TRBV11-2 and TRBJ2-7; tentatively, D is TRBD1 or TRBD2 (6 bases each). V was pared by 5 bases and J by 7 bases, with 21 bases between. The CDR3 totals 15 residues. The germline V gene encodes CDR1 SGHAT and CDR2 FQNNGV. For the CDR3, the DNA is TGTGCCAGCAGCCGTACAGGGAAAATACGGGGGGAGCAGTACTTC. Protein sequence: CASSRTGKIRGEQYF.

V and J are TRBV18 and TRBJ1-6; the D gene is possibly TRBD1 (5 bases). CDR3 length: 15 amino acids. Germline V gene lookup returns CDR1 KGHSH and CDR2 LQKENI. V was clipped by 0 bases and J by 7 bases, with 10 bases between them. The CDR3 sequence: CASSPPWGVNSPLHF. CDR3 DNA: TGTGCCAGCTCACCACCGTGGGGGGTCAATTCACCCCTCCACTTT.

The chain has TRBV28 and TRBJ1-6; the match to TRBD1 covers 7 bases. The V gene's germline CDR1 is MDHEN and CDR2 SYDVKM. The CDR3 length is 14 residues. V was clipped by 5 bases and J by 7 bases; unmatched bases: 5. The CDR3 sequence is CASSPRTGNSPLHF. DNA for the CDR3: TGTGCCAGCAGTCCTCGGACAGGCAATTCACCCCTCCACTTT.

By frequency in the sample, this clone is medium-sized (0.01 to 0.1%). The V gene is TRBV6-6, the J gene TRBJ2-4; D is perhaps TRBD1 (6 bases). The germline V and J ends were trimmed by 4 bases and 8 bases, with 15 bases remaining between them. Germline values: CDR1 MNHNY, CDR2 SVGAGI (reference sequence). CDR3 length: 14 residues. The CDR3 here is CASSSDRSRDIQYF. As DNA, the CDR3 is TGTGCCAGCAGTTCCGACAGGTCCCGCGACATTCAGTACTTC.

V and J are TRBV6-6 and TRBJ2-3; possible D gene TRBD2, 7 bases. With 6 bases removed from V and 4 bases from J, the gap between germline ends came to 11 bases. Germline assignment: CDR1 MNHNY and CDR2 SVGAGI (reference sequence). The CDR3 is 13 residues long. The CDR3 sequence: CASRPGGPDTQYF. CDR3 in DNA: TGTGCCAGCAGACCGGGGGGCCCAGATACGCAGTATTTT.

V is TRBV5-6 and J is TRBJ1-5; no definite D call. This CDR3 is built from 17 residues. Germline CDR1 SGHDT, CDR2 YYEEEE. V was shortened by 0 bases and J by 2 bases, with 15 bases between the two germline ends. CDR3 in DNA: TGTGCCAGCAGCTTGGTGGCGGCCGGGGTAGGCAATCAGCCCCAGCATTTT. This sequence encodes CASSLVAAGVGNQPQHF.

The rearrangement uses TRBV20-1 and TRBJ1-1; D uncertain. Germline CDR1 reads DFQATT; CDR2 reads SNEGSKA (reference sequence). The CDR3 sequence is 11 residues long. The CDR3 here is CRAGTNTEAFF. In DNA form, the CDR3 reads TGCAGAGCAGGAACGAACACTGAAGCTTTCTTT.

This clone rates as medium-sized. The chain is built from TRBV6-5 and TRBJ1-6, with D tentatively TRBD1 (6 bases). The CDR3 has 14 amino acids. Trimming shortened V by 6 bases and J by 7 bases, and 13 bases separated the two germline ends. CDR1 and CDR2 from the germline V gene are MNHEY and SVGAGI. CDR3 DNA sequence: TGTGCCAGCAGGGCAGGGGAATGGAATTCACCCCTCCACTTT. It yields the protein CASRAGEWNSPLHF.

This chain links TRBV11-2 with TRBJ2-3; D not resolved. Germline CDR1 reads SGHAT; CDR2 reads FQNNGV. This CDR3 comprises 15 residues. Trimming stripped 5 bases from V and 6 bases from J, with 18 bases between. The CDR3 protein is CASSTRRRQADTQYF. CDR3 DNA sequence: TGTGCCAGCAGCACACGTCGTCGCCAAGCGGATACGCAGTATTTT.

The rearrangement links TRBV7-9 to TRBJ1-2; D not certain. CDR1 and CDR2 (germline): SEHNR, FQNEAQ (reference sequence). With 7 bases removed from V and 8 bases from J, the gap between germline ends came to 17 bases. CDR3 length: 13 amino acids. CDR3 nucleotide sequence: TGTGCCAGCAACCTGGGTTTGGAACGCGGCTACACCTTC. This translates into CASNLGLERGYTF.